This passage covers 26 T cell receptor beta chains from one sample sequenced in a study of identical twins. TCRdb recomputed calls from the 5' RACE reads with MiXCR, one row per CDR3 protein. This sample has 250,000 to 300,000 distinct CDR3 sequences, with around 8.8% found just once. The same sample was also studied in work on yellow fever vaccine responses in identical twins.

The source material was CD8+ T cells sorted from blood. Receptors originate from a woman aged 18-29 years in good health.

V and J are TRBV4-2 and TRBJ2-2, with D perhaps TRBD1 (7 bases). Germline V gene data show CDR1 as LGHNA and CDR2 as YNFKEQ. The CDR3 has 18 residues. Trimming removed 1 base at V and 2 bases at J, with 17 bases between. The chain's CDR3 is CASSQGAGGNLNTGELFF. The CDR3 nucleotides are TGTGCCAGCAGCCAAGGGGCAGGGGGGAACCTAAACACCGGGGAGCTGTTTTTT.

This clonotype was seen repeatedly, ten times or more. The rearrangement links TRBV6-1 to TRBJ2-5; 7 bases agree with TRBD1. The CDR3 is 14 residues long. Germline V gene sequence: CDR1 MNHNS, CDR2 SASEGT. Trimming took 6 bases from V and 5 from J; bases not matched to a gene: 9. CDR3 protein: CASRVQGIGETQYF. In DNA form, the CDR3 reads TGTGCCAGCAGGGTACAGGGGATTGGGGAGACCCAGTACTTC.

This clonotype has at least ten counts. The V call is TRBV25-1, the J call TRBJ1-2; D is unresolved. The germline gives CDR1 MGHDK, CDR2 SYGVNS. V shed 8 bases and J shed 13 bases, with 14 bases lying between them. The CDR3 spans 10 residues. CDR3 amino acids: CASGLRSLTF. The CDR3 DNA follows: TGTGCCAGCGGACTCCGAAGTCTCACCTTC.

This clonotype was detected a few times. The CDR3 region is CSVKPARNDREQYF. The CDR3 coding sequence is TGCAGCGTCAAGCCGGCCCGAAACGACAGGGAGCAGTACTTC. The rearrangement links TRBV29-1 to TRBJ2-7, with D perhaps matching TRBD1 (6 bases). Germline CDR1 SQVTM, CDR2 ANQGSEA. The V end lost 6 bases, the J end lost 7 bases, and 22 bases lay between the germline ends. The CDR3 sequence is 14 residues long.

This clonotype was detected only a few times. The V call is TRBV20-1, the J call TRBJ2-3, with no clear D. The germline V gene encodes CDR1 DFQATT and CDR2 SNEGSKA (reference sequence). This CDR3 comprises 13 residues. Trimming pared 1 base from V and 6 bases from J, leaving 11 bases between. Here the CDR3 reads CSARAPLEDTQYF. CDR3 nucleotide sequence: TGCAGTGCTAGAGCCCCCCTCGAGGATACGCAGTATTTT.

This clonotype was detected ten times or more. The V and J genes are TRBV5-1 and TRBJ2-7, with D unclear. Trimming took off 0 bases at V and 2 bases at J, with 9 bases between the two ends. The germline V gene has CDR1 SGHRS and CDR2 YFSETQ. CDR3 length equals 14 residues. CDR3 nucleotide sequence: TGCGCCAGCAGCTTGGGTGGGTATCCCTACGAGCAGTACTTC. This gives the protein CASSLGGYPYEQYF.

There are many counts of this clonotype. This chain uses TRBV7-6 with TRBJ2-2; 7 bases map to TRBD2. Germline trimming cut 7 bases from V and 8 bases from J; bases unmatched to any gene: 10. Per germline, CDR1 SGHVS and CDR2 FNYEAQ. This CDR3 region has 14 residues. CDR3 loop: CASTGTMNRGELFF. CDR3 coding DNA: TGTGCCAGCACCGGGACTATGAATAGAGGGGAGCTGTTTTTT.

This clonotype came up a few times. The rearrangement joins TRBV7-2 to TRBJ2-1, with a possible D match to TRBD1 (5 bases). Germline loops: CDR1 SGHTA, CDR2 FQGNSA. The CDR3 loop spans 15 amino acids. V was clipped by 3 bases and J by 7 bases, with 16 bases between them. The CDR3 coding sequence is TGTGCCAGCAGCTTTTTCAGGGTTCCTGGGAATGAGCAGTTCTTC. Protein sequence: CASSFFRVPGNEQFF.

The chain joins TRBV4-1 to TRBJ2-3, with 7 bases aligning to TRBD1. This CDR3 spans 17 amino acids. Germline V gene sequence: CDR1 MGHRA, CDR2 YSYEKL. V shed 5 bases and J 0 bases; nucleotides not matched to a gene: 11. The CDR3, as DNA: TGCGCCAGCAGCAGATCTGAGACAGGGCCTAGCACAGATACGCAGTATTTT. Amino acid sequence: CASSRSETGPSTDTQYF.

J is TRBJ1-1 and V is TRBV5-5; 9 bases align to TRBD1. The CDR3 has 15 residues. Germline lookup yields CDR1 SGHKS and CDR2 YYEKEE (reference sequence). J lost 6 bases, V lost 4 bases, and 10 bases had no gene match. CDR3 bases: TGTGCCAGCAGCCCAACAGGGGGCGCGTTCCCTGAAGCTTTCTTT. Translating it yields CASSPTGGAFPEAFF.

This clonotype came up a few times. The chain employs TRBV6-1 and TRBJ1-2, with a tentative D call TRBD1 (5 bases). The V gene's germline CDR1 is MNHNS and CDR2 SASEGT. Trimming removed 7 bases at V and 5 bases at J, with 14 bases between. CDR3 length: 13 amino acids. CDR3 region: CASTSGGVYGYTF. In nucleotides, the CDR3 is TGTGCCAGCACCTCCGGGGGGGTGTATGGCTACACCTTC.

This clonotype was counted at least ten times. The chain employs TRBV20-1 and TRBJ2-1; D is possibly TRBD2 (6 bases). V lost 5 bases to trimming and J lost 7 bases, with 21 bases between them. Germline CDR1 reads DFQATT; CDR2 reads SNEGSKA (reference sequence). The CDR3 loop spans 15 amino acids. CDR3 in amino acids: CSAHYRDSFANEQFF. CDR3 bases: TGCAGTGCTCATTACCGGGACTCCTTTGCAAATGAGCAGTTCTTC.

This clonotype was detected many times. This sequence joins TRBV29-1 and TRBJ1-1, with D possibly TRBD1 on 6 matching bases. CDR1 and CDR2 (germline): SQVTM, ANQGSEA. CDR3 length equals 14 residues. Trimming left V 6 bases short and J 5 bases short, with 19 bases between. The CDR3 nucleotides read TGCAGCGTCCCTGGGCGGGGGGCGTGGACTGAAGCTTTCTTT. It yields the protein CSVPGRGAWTEAFF.

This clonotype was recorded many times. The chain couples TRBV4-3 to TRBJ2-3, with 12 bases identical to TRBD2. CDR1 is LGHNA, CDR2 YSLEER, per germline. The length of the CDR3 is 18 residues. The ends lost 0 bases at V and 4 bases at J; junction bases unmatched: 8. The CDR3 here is CASSQDRLAGEGADTQYF. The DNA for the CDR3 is TGCGCCAGCAGCCAAGATAGACTAGCGGGAGAGGGTGCAGATACGCAGTATTTT.

The CDR3 DNA reads as TGTGCCAGCAGCTTGTTGTCTTCGCGGGAGGCCTACAATGAGCAGTTCTTC. Encoded protein: CASSLLSSREAYNEQFF. The chain is built from TRBV7-9 and TRBJ2-1; 8 nucleotides align to TRBD2. V trimming: 3 bases; J trimming: 2 bases; junction bases outside the gene matches: 9. The CDR3 runs to 17 residues. CDR1 and CDR2 (germline): SEHNR, FQNEAQ (reference sequence).

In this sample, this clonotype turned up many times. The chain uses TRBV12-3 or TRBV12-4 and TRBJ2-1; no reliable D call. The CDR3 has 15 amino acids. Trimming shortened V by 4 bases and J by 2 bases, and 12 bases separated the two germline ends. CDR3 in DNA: TGTGCCAGCAGTTCACTTGAGGATACCTACAATGAGCAGTTCTTC. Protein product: CASSSLEDTYNEQFF.

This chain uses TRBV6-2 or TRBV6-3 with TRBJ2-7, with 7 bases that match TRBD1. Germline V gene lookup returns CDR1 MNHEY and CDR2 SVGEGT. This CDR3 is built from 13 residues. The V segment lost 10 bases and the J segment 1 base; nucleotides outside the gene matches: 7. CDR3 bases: TGTGCCACCCGGACGACAGGGTCCTACGAGCAGTACTTC. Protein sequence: CATRTTGSYEQYF.

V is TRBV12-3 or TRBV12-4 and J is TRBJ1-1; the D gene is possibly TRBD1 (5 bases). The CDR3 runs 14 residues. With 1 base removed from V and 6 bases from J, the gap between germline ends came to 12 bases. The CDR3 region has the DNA TGTGCCAGCAGTTTAGGACAGTTTAGCGCTGAAGCTTTCTTT. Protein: CASSLGQFSAEAFF.

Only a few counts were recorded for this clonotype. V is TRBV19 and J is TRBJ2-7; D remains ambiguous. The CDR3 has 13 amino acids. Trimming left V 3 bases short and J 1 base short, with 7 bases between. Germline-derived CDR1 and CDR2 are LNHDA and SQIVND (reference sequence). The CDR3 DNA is TGTGCCAGTAGTATGAGCTATTCCTACGAGCAGTACTTC. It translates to CASSMSYSYEQYF.

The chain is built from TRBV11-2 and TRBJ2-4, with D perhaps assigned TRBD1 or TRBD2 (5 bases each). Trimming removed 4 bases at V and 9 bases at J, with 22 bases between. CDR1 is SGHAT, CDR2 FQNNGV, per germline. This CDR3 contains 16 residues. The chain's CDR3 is CASSSLTELGDGIQYF. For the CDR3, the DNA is TGTGCCAGCAGCTCCTTGACAGAACTAGGGGACGGCATTCAGTACTTC.

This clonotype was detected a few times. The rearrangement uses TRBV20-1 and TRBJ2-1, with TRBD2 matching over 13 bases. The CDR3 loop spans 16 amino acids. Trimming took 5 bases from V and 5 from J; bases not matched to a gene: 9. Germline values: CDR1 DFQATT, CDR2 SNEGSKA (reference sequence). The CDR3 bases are TGCAGTGCTCCTCGGACTAGCGGGGGATACAACAATGAGCAGTTCTTC. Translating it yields CSAPRTSGGYNNEQFF.

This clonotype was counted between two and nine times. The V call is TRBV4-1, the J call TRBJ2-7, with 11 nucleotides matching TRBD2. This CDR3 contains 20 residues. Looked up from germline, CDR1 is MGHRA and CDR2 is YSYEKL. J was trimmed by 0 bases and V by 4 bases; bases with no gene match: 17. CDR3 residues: CASSPQWPGTSGMDSYEQYF. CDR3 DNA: TGCGCCAGCAGCCCTCAGTGGCCCGGGACTAGCGGAATGGACTCCTACGAGCAGTACTTC.

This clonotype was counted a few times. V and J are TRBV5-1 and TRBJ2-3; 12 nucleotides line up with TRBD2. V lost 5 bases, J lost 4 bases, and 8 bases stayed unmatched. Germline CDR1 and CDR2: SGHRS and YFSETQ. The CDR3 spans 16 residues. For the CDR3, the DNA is TGCGCCAGCAGACCTAGCGGGGGGGCCGATGCAGATACGCAGTATTTT. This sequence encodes CASRPSGGADADTQYF.

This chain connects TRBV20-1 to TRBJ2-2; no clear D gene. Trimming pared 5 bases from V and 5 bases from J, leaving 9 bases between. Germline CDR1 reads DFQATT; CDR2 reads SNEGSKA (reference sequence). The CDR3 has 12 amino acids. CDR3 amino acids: CSAFRYTGELFF. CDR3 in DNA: TGCAGTGCTTTCCGTTATACCGGGGAGCTGTTTTTT.

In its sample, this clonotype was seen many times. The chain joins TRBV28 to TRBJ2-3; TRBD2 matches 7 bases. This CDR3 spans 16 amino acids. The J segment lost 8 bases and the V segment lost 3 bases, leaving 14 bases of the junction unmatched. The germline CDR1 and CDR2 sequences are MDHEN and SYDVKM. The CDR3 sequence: CASSFGLERMMGTQYF. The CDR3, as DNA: TGTGCCAGCAGTTTCGGACTAGAGAGGATGATGGGTACGCAGTATTTT.

In DNA form, the CDR3 reads TGTGCCACCAGTGATTTGTGGGGAGGTGAGCAGTTCTTC. This encodes CATSDLWGGEQFF. The chain joins TRBV24-1 to TRBJ2-1; a weak D match, TRBD2 (6 bases). Germline CDR1 is KGHDR and CDR2 is SFDVKD. The CDR3 length is 13 residues. Trimming took off 0 bases at V and 9 bases at J, with 8 bases between the two ends.